This TCR beta chain was observed in a study of cytomegalovirus exposure and HLA in healthy donors. Study results and limitations: It emerged from a later analysis that several of the most significant clusters appeared to be linked to common viral pathogens. Among TCR beta chains, those listed as cytomegalovirus-associated numbered over 150.

The length of the CDR3 is 15 residues. With V trimmed by 3 bases and J by 3 bases, 7 bases remained unmatched. Germline V gene lookup returns CDR1 PRHDT and CDR2 FYEKMQ (reference sequence). In the PCR, 60 Vbeta and 13 Jbeta primers were used. TCRdb's table, derived via immunoSEQ multiplex PCR, lists solely in-frame clones and lacks some. The table has a few hundred thousand clones, more than 80% seen once; the top ten hold 2.5% to 3%. This clone was picked up a small number of times. Its matching antigen is unknown. This clonotype was sampled from a man aged 30 to 45 in good health and CMV-seronegative. The V gene is TRBV13, the J gene TRBJ2-5, with 7 nucleotides matching TRBD2. The sequencing input was PBMCs. CDR3 nucleotides: TGTGCCAGCAGCTTGTATGTTCTAGCGGAAGAGACCCAGTACTTC. This encodes CASSLYVLAEETQYF. Full variable domain (missing parts from reference TRBV13 and TRBJ2-5): AAGVIQSPRHLIKEKRETATLKCYPIPRHDTVYWYQQGPGQDPQFLISFYEKMQSDKGSIPDRFSAQQFSDYHSELNMSSLELGDSALYFCASSLYVLAEETQYFGPGTRLLVL.